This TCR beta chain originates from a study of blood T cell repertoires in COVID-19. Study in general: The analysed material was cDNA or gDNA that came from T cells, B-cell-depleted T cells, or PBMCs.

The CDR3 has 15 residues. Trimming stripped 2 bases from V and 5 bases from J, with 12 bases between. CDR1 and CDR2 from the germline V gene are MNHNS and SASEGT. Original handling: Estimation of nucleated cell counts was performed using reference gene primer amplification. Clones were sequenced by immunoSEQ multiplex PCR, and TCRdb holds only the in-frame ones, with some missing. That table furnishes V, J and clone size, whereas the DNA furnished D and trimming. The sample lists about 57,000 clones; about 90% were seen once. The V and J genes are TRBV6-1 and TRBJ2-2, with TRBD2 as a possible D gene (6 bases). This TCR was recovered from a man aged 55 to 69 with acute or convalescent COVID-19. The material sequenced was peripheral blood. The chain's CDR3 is CASSELGGGTGELFF. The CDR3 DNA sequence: TGTGCCAGCAGTGAACTCGGGGGAGGAACCGGGGAGCTGTTTTTT.